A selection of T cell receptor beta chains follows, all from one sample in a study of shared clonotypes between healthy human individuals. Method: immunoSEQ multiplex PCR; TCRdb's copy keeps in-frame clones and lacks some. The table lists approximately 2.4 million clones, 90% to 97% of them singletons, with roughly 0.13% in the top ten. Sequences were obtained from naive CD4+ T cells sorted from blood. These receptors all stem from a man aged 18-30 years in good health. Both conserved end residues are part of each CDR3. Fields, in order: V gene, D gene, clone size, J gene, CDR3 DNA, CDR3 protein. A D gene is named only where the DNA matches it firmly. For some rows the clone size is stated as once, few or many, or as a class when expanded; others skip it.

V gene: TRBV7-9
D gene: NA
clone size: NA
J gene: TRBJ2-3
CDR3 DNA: TGTGCCAGCAGCTTAGTAGTAGGAAGCACAGATACGCAGTATTTT
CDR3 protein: CASSLVVGSTDTQYF

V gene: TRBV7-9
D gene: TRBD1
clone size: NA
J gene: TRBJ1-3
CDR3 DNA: TGTGCCAGCAGCTTCCAGGGACAGACTGGAAACACCATATATTTT
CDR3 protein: CASSFQGQTGNTIYF

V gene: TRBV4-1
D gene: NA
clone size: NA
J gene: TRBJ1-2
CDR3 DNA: TGCGCCAGCAGCCAGAACCGGGCCTTGAACTATGGCTACACCTTC
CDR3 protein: CASSQNRALNYGYTF

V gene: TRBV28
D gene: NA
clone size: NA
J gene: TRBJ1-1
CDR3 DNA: TGTGCCAGCACCTCTCAGGCCACTGAAGCTTTCTTT
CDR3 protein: CASTSQATEAFF

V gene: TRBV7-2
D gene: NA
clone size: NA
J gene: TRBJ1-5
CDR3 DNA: TGTGCCAGCAGCTTTAGATCCAATCAGCCCCAGCATTTT
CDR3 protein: CASSFRSNQPQHF

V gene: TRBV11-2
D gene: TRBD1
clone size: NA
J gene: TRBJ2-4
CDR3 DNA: TGTGCCAGCAGCCTATACCACCGGGACAGGGGGCTAGTTCAGTACTTC
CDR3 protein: CASSLYHRDRGLVQYF

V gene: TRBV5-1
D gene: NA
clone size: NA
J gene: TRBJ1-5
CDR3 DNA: TGCGCCAGCAGCTTGGAATACCCCAATCAGCCCCAGCATTTT
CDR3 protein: CASSLEYPNQPQHF

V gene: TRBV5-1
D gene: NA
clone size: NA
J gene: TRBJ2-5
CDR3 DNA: TGCGCCAGCAGCTCTGGTGGGGTGGTTGGGGAGACCCAGTACTTC
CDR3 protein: CASSSGGVVGETQYF

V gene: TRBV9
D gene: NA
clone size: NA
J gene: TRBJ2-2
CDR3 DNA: TGTGCCAGCAGCGTAGAAGGGACTGCGAACACCGGGGAGCTGTTTTTT
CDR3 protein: CASSVEGTANTGELFF

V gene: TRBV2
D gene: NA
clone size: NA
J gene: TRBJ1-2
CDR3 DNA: TGTGCCAGCAGTGAAGACGGGAGGTATGGCTACACCTTC
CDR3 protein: CASSEDGRYGYTF

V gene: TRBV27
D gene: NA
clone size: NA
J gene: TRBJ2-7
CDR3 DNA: TGTGCCAGCACCCTTAAGCCACAGGTTACTACCTACGAGCAGTACTTC
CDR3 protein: CASTLKPQVTTYEQYF

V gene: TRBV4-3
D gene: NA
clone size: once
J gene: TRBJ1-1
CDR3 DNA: TGCGCCAGCAGCCATGATCCCTATGGAGAAGCTTTCTTT
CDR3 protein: CASSHDPYGEAFF

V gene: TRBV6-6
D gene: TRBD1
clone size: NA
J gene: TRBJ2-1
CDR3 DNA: TGTGCCAGCAGTTACGTCCAGGGGGTCTACAATGAGCAGTTCTTC
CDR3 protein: CASSYVQGVYNEQFF

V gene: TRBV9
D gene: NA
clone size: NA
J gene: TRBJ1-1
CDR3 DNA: TGTGCCAGCAGCGCGACGGGAACGAGTGAAGCTTTCTTT
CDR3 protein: CASSATGTSEAFF

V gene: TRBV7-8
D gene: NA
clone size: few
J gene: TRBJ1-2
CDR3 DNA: TGTGCCAGCAGCCGGGGGCAGGGTAACTATGGCTACACCTTC
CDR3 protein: CASSRGQGNYGYTF

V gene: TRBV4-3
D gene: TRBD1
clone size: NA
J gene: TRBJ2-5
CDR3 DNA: TGCGCCAGCAGCCAAGAAGGGGGCAGGGATTCAGAGACCCAGTACTTC
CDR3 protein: CASSQEGGRDSETQYF

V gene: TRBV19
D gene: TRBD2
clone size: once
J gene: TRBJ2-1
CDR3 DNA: TGTGCCAGTAGTATAGAACTAGCGGGAGCCTACAATGAGCAGTTCTTC
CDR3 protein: CASSIELAGAYNEQFF

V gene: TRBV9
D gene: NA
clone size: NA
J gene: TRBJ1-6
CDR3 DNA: TGTGCCAGCAGCGAGAGGGACCTTGGACGAGGCCTCCACTTT
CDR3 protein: CASSERDLGRGLHF

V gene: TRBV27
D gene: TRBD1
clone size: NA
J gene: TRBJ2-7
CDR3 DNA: TGTGCCAGCAGTTTGGGAACCGGGACAGGAGCCTACGAGCAGTACTTC
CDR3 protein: CASSLGTGTGAYEQYF

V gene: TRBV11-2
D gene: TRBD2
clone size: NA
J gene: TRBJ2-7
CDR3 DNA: TGTGCCAGCAGCTTCGAGCGGGGCTCCTACGAGCAGTACTTC
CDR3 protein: CASSFERGSYEQYF

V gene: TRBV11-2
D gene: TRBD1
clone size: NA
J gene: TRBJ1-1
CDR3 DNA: TGTGCCAGCAGCGACCGGACAGGGTCCCCTGAAGCTTTCTTT
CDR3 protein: CASSDRTGSPEAFF

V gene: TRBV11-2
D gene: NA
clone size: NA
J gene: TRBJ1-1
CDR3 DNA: TGTGCCAGCAGCAGTTTAAATTTGAACACTGAAGCTTTCTTT
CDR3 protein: CASSSLNLNTEAFF

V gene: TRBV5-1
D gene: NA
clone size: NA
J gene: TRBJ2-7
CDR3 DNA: TGCGCCAGCAGTTCCACTAGGGGCTACGAGCAGTACTTC
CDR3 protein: CASSSTRGYEQYF

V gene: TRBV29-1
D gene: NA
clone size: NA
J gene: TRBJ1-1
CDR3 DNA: TGCAGCGCCTCGCGGATGAACACTGAAGCTTTCTTT
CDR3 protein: CSASRMNTEAFF

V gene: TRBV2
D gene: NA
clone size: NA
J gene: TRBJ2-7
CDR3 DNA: TGTGCCAGCAGTGTTATGTCTAGCGTAGTGTACGAGCAGTACTTC
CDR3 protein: CASSVMSSVVYEQYF

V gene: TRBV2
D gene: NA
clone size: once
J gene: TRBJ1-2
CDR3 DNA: TGTGCCAGCAGTGAGCAGGGAACTAACTATGGCTACACCTTC
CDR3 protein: CASSEQGTNYGYTF

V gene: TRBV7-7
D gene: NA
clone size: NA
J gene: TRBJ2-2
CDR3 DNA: TGTGCTAGCAGCCTAGGGACGGGGAACACCGGGGAGCTGTTTTTT
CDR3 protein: CASSLGTGNTGELFF

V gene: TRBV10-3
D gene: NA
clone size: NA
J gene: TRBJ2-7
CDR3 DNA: TGTGCCATCAGTGCGAGCTCCTACGAGCAGTACTTC
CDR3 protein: CAISASSYEQYF

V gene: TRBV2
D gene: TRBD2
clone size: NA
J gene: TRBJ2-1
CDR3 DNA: TGTGCCAGCAGTGAAAATTCGGGACTAGCGGGAGTGGGTGAGCAGTTCTTC
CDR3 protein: CASSENSGLAGVGEQFF

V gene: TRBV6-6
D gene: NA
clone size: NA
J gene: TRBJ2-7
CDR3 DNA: TGTGCCAGCAGTTACGCGGACAGCTACGAGCAGTACTTC
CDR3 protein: CASSYADSYEQYF

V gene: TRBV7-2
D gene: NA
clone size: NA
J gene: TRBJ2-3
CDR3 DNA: TGTGCCAGCAGCTTAGGACTAGTCACAGATACGCAGTATTTT
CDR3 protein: CASSLGLVTDTQYF

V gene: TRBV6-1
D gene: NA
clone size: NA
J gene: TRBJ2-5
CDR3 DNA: TGTGCCAGCACCAGGCCTTACACGAAAGAGACCCAGTACTTC
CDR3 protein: CASTRPYTKETQYF

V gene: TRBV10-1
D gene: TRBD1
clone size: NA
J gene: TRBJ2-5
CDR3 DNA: TGCGCCAGCAGTCCCGACAGGGGCTTAACGGGGACCCAGTACTTC
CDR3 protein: CASSPDRGLTGTQYF

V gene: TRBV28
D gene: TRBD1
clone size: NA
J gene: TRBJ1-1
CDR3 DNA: TGTGCCAGCAGTTTATCAGGGGGATTTGCTGAAGCTTTCTTT
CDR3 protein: CASSLSGGFAEAFF

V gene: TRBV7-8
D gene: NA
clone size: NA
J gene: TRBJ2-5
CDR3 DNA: TGTGCCAGCAGCCCCAGAGAGACCCAGTACTTC
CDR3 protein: CASSPRETQYF

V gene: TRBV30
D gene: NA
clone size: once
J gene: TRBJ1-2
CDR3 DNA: TGTGCCTGGAGTTCCTGGGGAGGGGGTCTCTATGGCTACACCTTC
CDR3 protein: CAWSSWGGGLYGYTF

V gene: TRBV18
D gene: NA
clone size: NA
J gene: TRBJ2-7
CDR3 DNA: TGTGCCAGCTCACCTACAGGACGGGGCGAGCAGTACTTC
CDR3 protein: CASSPTGRGEQYF

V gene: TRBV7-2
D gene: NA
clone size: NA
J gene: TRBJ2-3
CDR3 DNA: TGTGCCAGCAGCCCCCGCGGGTTCCGGGGGGATACGCAGTATTTT
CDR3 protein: CASSPRGFRGDTQYF

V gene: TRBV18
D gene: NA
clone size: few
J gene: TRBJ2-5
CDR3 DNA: TGTGCCAGCTCACCTGGGACACAAGAGACCCAGTACTTC
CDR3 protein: CASSPGTQETQYF

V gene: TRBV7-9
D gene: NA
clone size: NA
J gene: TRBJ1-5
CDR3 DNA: TGTGCCAGCAGCTCGACGAGGCAGGGGAGCGGTCAGCCCCAGCATTTT
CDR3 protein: CASSSTRQGSGQPQHF

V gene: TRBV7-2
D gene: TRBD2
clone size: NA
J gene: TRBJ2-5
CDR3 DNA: TGTGCCAGCAGCTTAGTGATGGCTAGCGGGAATCGAGAGACCCAGTACTTC
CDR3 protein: CASSLVMASGNRETQYF

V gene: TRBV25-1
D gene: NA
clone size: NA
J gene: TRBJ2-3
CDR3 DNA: TGTGCCAGCAGTGAGCGCGGGGGCACAGATACGCAGTATTTT
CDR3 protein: CASSERGGTDTQYF

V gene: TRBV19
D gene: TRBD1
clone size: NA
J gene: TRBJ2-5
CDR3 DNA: TGTGCCAGTAGTAAGGAGACAGGGTTGACCCAGTACTTC
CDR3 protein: CASSKETGLTQYF

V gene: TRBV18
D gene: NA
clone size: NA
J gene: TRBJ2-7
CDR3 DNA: TGTGCCAGCTCGCGACTACCAGGGGACGAGCAGTACTTC
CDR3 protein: CASSRLPGDEQYF

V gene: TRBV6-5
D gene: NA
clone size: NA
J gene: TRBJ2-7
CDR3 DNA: TGTGCCAGCACCATGGGGGGCCCACCCTACGAGCAGTACTTC
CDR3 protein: CASTMGGPPYEQYF

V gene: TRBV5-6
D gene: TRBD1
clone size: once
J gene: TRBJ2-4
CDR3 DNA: TGTGCCAGCAGCTTGGTCGGACAGGGGGGAAACATTCAGTACTTC
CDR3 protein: CASSLVGQGGNIQYF

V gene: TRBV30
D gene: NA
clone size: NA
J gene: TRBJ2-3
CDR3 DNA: TGTGCCTGGAGTTTCGGCCGGCGGGGCACAGATACGCAGTATTTT
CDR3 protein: CAWSFGRRGTDTQYF